This T cell receptor (beta chain) stems from a study of cytomegalovirus exposure and HLA in healthy donors. Overall study results and limits: DRB1 had the most TCR associations and HLA-C the fewest, a later analysis found, with rates varying by HLA locus. The authors confirmed in vitro that a few CMV-associated chains were specific for CMV antigens. High specificity and sensitivity for cytomegalovirus status were reported for the classifier.

In this sample, this clone turned up a few times. Antigen unknown. A junction end diverges from the germline sequence, so it may reflect a read error. Germline CDR1 is MGHRA and CDR2 is YSYEKL. The CDR3 has 16 residues. The PCR was carried out with 60 Vbeta primers and 13 Jbeta primers. Using immunoSEQ multiplex PCR, the repertoire was profiled, and TCRdb retains in-frame clones only, with some absent. The repertoire consists of approximately 92,000 clones, with 60% to 85% occurring once and the leading ten covering around 7.8%. The chain recombines TRBV4-1 with TRBJ1-6; 8 nucleotides match TRBD1. This TCR derives from a man aged 50 or older in good health and CMV-seropositive. Material for sequencing was PBMCs. Written as DNA, the CDR3 is TGCGCCAGCAGCCAAGAGGGGCAGGGGGCTTATTCACCCCTCAACTTT. This translates into CASSQEGQGAYSPLNF.